These 10 T cell receptor beta chains were all obtained from the same sample, sequenced in a study of Graves' ophthalmopathy and Graves' hyperthyroidism. Using RNA transcripts, the TCR beta CDR3 regions were amplified. Investigators did first-round RT-PCR with HTBI primers, then second-round multiplex PCR. MiXCR was run by TCRdb on the multiplex PCR reads, yielding one entry per CDR3 protein. The table includes hundreds of thousands of distinct CDR3 sequences, roughly two fifths detected once. What was sequenced was peripheral blood. Receptors were obtained from an adult man with Graves' ophthalmopathy.

This clonotype is a singleton in its sample. The junction departs from germline at one end; a sequencing error may be responsible. V gene TRBV7-2 combines with J gene TRBJ1-1; no reliable D call. The CDR3 length is 12 residues. The V gene's germline CDR1 is SGHTA and CDR2 FQGNSA. For the CDR3, the DNA is TGTGCCAGCAGCTTAGCCTCAGCTGAAGCTTCCTTT. Its protein product is CASSLASAEASF. The full variable domain, its missing parts supplied by reference TRBV7-2 and TRBJ1-1, is GAGVSQSPSNKVTEKGKDVELRCDPISGHTALYWYRQSLGQGLEFLIYFQGNSAPDKSGLPSDRFSAERTGGSVSTLTIQRTQQEDSAVYLCASSLASAEASFGQGTRLTVV.

The chain employs TRBV6-5 and TRBJ1-4; the D gene is possibly TRBD1 (5 bases). The V gene's germline CDR1 is MNHEY and CDR2 SVGAGI. The CDR3 is made up of 16 amino acids. Trimming shortened V by 3 bases and J by 8 bases, and 19 bases separated the two germline ends. Written as DNA, the CDR3 is TGTGCCAGCAGTTATTCTCCGGCGGGGGGGACCGAAAAACTGTTTTTT. Amino acid sequence: CASSYSPAGGTEKLFF.

This clonotype has at least ten counts. The chain joins TRBV5-1 to TRBJ1-1; 7 bases align to TRBD1. J was trimmed by 3 bases and V by 3 bases; bases with no gene match: 5. The CDR3 has 14 residues. The germline V gene encodes CDR1 SGHRS and CDR2 YFSETQ. This CDR3 is CASSSGTEDTEAFF. The CDR3 DNA follows: TGCGCCAGCAGCTCTGGGACAGAAGACACTGAAGCTTTCTTT.

Comment on this clonotype: No conserved phenylalanine or tryptophan ends this CDR3, so it is likely a read error. The limits of the CDR3 on the DNA are not certain, so only TCRdb's listed CDR3 is given. The chain recombines TRBV2 with TRBJ1-6; the D segment call TRBD1 is taken from the table without a DNA check. The CDR3 comprises 11 residues, both ends counted. Per the germline V gene, CDR1 is SNHLY and CDR2 is FYNNEI. The chain's CDR3 is CASSDRASFHS.

The rearrangement links TRBV25-1 to TRBJ2-2; D may be TRBD2 (6 bases). The CDR3 extends over 15 amino acids. Germline V gene lookup returns CDR1 MGHDK and CDR2 SYGVNS. The ends were cut back, 6 bases at V and 6 bases at J, with 17 bases in the middle. CDR3: CASSETGAGSGELFF. In DNA form, the CDR3 reads TGTGCCAGCAGCGAGACTGGGGCGGGGTCCGGGGAGCTGTTTTTT.

This rearrangement joins TRBV7-3 to TRBJ2-6, with 8 nucleotides matching TRBD2. CDR3 size: 15 residues. Germline V gives CDR1 SGHTA, CDR2 FQGTGA. Trimming removed 10 bases from V and 4 bases from J; junction bases left unmatched: 9. CDR3 loop: CANGGGTRGANVLTF. The CDR3 DNA sequence: TGTGCCAACGGCGGGGGGACGAGGGGGGCCAACGTCCTGACTTTC.

This chain links TRBV25-1 with TRBJ2-7; perhaps D is TRBD1 or TRBD2 (6 bases each). The CDR3 has 13 amino acids. With 7 bases removed from V and 4 bases from J, the gap between germline ends came to 14 bases. CDR1 and CDR2 (germline): MGHDK, SYGVNS. The CDR3 coding sequence is TGTGCCAGCACCAAAAGGAGGGGGTACGAGCAGTACTTC. This encodes CASTKRRGYEQYF.

The V gene is TRBV20-1, the J gene TRBJ2-7; 7 bases are a match to TRBD1. With V trimmed by 5 bases and J by 3 bases, 4 bases remained unmatched. The CDR3 length is 12 residues. The germline gives CDR1 DFQATT, CDR2 SNEGSKA (reference sequence). The CDR3 DNA follows: TGCAGTGCTGGGAGACAGGGCTACGAGCAGTACTTC. This sequence encodes CSAGRQGYEQYF.

V is TRBV7-9 and J is TRBJ2-7; D is tentatively TRBD1 or TRBD2 (5 bases each). Germline V CDR1 and CDR2: SEHNR, FQNEAQ (reference sequence). The CDR3 contains 15 residues. V lost 2 bases to trimming and J lost 2 bases, with 13 bases between them. CDR3 nucleotide sequence: TGTGCCAGCAGCTTACAAGGGACGGCCACCTACGAGCAGTACTTC. Translation: CASSLQGTATYEQYF.

CDR3 in amino acids: CSAGTTGPKGAFF. The DNA of the CDR3 is TGCAGTGCTGGAACGACAGGTCCCAAGGGAGCTTTCTTT. The J gene is TRBJ1-1, the V gene TRBV20-1; maybe TRBD1 (6 bases). This CDR3 is 13 amino acids long. CDR1 and CDR2 from the germline V gene are DFQATT and SNEGSKA (reference sequence). V was pared by 5 bases and J by 10 bases, with 20 bases between.